Listed below are T cell receptor beta chains from one sample, sequenced in a study of blood T cell repertoires in COVID-19. Sequenced by immunoSEQ multiplex PCR; TCRdb stores in-frame clones only, minus some. The sample shows 61,000 or so clones, around 88% of them seen only once. The sequenced material came from peripheral blood. Every receptor here comes from an elderly woman with active COVID-19. The CDR3 runs from the conserved cysteine through the conserved F or W. A D gene is named only where the DNA matches it firmly. Part of the rows lack a size; the others show once, few, many or a class for expanded clones.

D: TRBD1
size: few
J: TRBJ2-7
V: TRBV2
DNA: TGTGCCAGCAGCCGGACAGGGGGCTACGAGCAGTACTTC
CDR3: CASSRTGGYEQYF

D: .
size: .
J: TRBJ1-2
V: TRBV6-6
DNA: TGTGCCAGCAGTCCTCCGGCTGGGGCCCGTCGGAACTATGGCTACACCTTC
CDR3: CASSPPAGARRNYGYTF

D: .
size: .
J: TRBJ1-2
V: TRBV2
DNA: TGTGCCAGCAGTGAAATGGGCAGGGGCTATGGCTACACCTTC
CDR3: CASSEMGRGYGYTF

D: .
size: .
J: TRBJ2-5
V: TRBV5-1
DNA: TGCGCCAGCAGGGAGGACCTGAGGATGGGGACCCAGTACTTC
CDR3: CASREDLRMGTQYF

D: .
size: .
J: TRBJ2-7
V: TRBV12-5
DNA: TGTGCTAGTGGTTTGGTACCCAGGTCCTACGAGCAGTACTTC
CDR3: CASGLVPRSYEQYF

D: TRBD1
size: .
J: TRBJ2-7
V: TRBV28
DNA: TGTGCCAGCAGCGATCCGGGACAGGGGAACGAGCAGTACTTC
CDR3: CASSDPGQGNEQYF

D: .
size: few
J: TRBJ1-5
V: TRBV2
DNA: TGTGCCAGCAGTTCGGACAGAAATCAGCCCCAGCATTTT
CDR3: CASSSDRNQPQHF

D: .
size: once
J: TRBJ2-7
V: TRBV20-1
DNA: TGCAGTGCTAGGAAGAGCTACGAGCAGTACTTC
CDR3: CSARKSYEQYF

D: .
size: .
J: TRBJ2-5
V: TRBV15
DNA: TGTGCCACCAGCAGAGATCGCAGCGACGAGACCCAGTACTTC
CDR3: CATSRDRSDETQYF

D: TRBD1
size: .
J: TRBJ1-2
V: TRBV9
DNA: TGTGCCAGCAGCAATCGTAGACAGGGAAACTATGGCTACACCTTC
CDR3: CASSNRRQGNYGYTF

D: TRBD2
size: .
J: TRBJ2-3
V: TRBV7-6
DNA: TGTGCCAGCAGCTCCCCCGTTCGTCGGGGGGGCAGCACAGATACGCAGTATTTT
CDR3: CASSSPVRRGGSTDTQYF

D: TRBD2
size: .
J: TRBJ2-3
V: TRBV11-1
DNA: TGTGCCAGCAGCTTAGCCCCCCGGGGGGCAGATACGCAGTATTTT
CDR3: CASSLAPRGADTQYF

D: .
size: .
J: TRBJ1-2
V: TRBV5-1
DNA: TGCGCCAGCAGCTCCGGCGGGGCTAACTATGGCTACACCTTC
CDR3: CASSSGGANYGYTF

D: TRBD2
size: .
J: TRBJ2-5
V: TRBV5-4
DNA: TGTGCCAGCAGCCTAGCGGGGGTCCAAGAGACCCAGTACTTC
CDR3: CASSLAGVQETQYF

D: .
size: once
J: TRBJ1-2
V: TRBV28
DNA: TGTGCCAGCAGTCCAGGCGGGGGGGCGGATTACTATGGCTACACCTTC
CDR3: CASSPGGGADYYGYTF

D: TRBD1
size: .
J: TRBJ2-7
V: TRBV7-2
DNA: TGTGCCAGCAGCTTCACCGGGACAGGATCCTACGAGCAGTACTTC
CDR3: CASSFTGTGSYEQYF

D: TRBD1
size: .
J: TRBJ1-2
V: TRBV27
DNA: TGTGCCAGCAGCCGCGGGGACAGTTACTATGGCTACACCTTC
CDR3: CASSRGDSYYGYTF

D: TRBD2
size: .
J: TRBJ2-3
V: TRBV5-6
DNA: TGTGCCAGCAGCTCGGGACTAGCACCAGATACGCAGTATTTT
CDR3: CASSSGLAPDTQYF

D: .
size: once
J: TRBJ1-4
V: TRBV4-1
DNA: TGCGCCAGCAGCCAAGACAGGGATGAAAAACTGTTTTTT
CDR3: CASSQDRDEKLFF

D: .
size: few
J: TRBJ1-3
V: TRBV7-9
DNA: TGTGCCAGCAGCTTAAGTCAGCTAGACACCATATATTTT
CDR3: CASSLSQLDTIYF

D: .
size: few
J: TRBJ1-2
V: TRBV6-5
DNA: TGTGCCAGCAGTCCCCAGGGAAATGGCTACACCTTC
CDR3: CASSPQGNGYTF

D: TRBD1
size: .
J: TRBJ1-4
V: TRBV5-5
DNA: TGTGCCAGCAGCCCTGGGACAGGCCTTAATGAAAAACTGTTTTTT
CDR3: CASSPGTGLNEKLFF

D: TRBD1
size: .
J: TRBJ1-2
V: TRBV10-3
DNA: TGTGCCATCAGCGGGACAGGGGCGGGGTATGGCTACACCTTC
CDR3: CAISGTGAGYGYTF

D: TRBD2
size: few
J: TRBJ2-1
V: TRBV7-8
DNA: TGTGCCAGCAGCATTAGCGGGGGCTACAATGAGCAGTTCTTC
CDR3: CASSISGGYNEQFF

D: .
size: .
J: TRBJ2-4
V: TRBV7-2
DNA: TGTGCCAGCAGCTCCTTGAGCCAAAACATTCAGTACTTC
CDR3: CASSSLSQNIQYF

D: .
size: few
J: TRBJ2-1
V: TRBV7-8
DNA: TGTGCCAGCAGCCAAGGGGGGGCGGCCTACAATGAGCAGTTCTTC
CDR3: CASSQGGAAYNEQFF